The 29 T cell receptor beta chains below all came from one sample that was sequenced in a study of follicular helper T cells after annual influenza vaccination. Time point noted: 2014-2015 season, 7 days after vaccination. Sequencing used immunoSEQ multiplex PCR; TCRdb keeps in-frame clones, though not all of them. The top ten hold around 1.7% of the sample, which has roughly 7,700 clones, around four fifths seen once. Here the sequenced sample was CXCR5+ CD38- circulating T follicular helper cells from blood, taken 7 days after influenza vaccination. The subset here: circulating Tfh, non-naive CD4+CXCR5+PD-1+ (ICOS+CD38+ or ICOS-CD38-). The receptors stem from an adult who received the influenza vaccine.

This sequence joins TRBV6-1 and TRBJ2-5; 9 positions match TRBD1. Trimming cost V 6 bases and J 5 bases; bases outside gene matches: 4. The length of the CDR3 is 13 residues. Per the germline V gene, CDR1 is MNHNS and CDR2 is SASEGT. The CDR3 loop is CASSTGGGETQYF. The CDR3 nucleotides are TGTGCCAGCAGCACAGGGGGCGGGGAGACCCAGTACTTC.

This clone occurred a few times. The rearrangement joins TRBV5-6 to TRBJ2-7, with a tentative D call TRBD2 (5 bases). Per germline, CDR1 SGHDT and CDR2 YYEEEE. V lost 0 bases, J lost 6 bases, and 25 bases lay in between. This CDR3 is built from 18 residues. As DNA, the CDR3 is TGTGCCAGCAGCTTGGTCTCTCAGCGGTTGGGGAGACGGGGCGAGCAGTACTTC. Translated, it gives CASSLVSQRLGRRGEQYF.

The gene calls are TRBV30 and TRBJ2-4; 8 bases are a match to TRBD2. The germline gives CDR1 GTSNPN, CDR2 SVGIG (reference sequence). With V trimmed by 0 bases and J by 2 bases, 6 bases remained unmatched. This CDR3 is 16 amino acids long. The CDR3, as DNA: TGTGCCTGGAGTGTAAGCCCTAGCGGGTCCAAAAACATTCAGTACTTC. It yields the protein CAWSVSPSGSKNIQYF. The full variable domain, in which reference TRBV30 and TRBJ2-4 provide the parts outside the CDR3, is SQTIHQWPATLVQPVGSPLSLECTVEGTSNPNLYWYRQAAGRGLQLLFYSVGIGQISSEVPQNLSASRPQDRQFILSSKKLLLSDSGFYLCAWSVSPSGSKNIQYFGAGTRLSVL.

The chain is built from TRBV5-4 and TRBJ2-1, with 11 bases that match TRBD2. This CDR3 region has 16 residues. The V segment lost 3 bases and the J segment 2 bases; nucleotides outside the gene matches: 4. The germline V gene encodes CDR1 SGHNT and CDR2 YYREEE (reference sequence). The chain's CDR3 is CASSYVAGGAYNEQFF. The CDR3 nucleotides are TGTGCCAGCAGCTACGTAGCGGGGGGGGCCTACAATGAGCAGTTCTTC.

The V gene is TRBV5-4, the J gene TRBJ1-2; 8 bases match TRBD1. This CDR3 comprises 13 residues. Looked up from germline, CDR1 is SGHNT and CDR2 is YYREEE (reference sequence). The J segment lost 2 bases and the V segment lost 4 bases, leaving 1 base of the junction unmatched. CDR3: CASSRQGNYGYTF. The CDR3 bases are TGTGCCAGCAGCCGACAGGGGAACTATGGCTACACCTTC.

This clone showed up just a few times. The chain recombines TRBV12-5 with TRBJ1-6; no clear D. Germline CDR1 is LGHNT and CDR2 is FRNRAP. This CDR3 spans 9 amino acids. CDR3 sequence reads: CGKDSPLHF. CDR3 DNA sequence: TGTGGGAAGGATTCACCCCTCCACTTT.

This chain links TRBV7-9 with TRBJ2-3; TRBD2 matches 8 bases. The CDR3 runs to 14 residues. The junction had 7 bases not matched to a gene; V was cut back by 5 bases and J by 6 bases. The germline V gene encodes CDR1 SEHNR and CDR2 FQNEAQ (reference sequence). The CDR3 loop reads CASSGSGGRDTQYF. DNA for the CDR3: TGTGCCAGCAGCGGGAGCGGGGGCAGGGATACGCAGTATTTT.

The chain couples TRBV6-1 to TRBJ1-1, with D perhaps TRBD1 (5 bases). Trimming removed 7 bases from V and 11 bases from J, with 14 bases in between. CDR3 length equals 11 residues. Germline V gene sequence: CDR1 MNHNS, CDR2 SASEGT. CDR3: CASNSPGLAFF. In nucleotides, the CDR3 is TGTGCCAGCAACTCACCGGGGCTGGCTTTCTTT.

The chain couples TRBV11-2 to TRBJ2-5, with D perhaps matching TRBD1 (6 bases). V was cut by 5 bases and J by 2 bases, with 9 bases left in between. Germline V lookup: CDR1 SGHAT, CDR2 FQNNGV. The length of the CDR3 is 13 residues. The CDR3 bases are TGTGCCAGCAGCGTTGGACAGCAAGAGACCCAGTACTTC. Translation gives CASSVGQQETQYF.

J is TRBJ1-2 and V is TRBV7-8, with 7 bases fitting TRBD1. The CDR3 consists of 14 residues. The V and J ends lost 2 bases and 4 bases, in that order; junction bases with no gene match: 4. The germline V gene encodes CDR1 SGHVS and CDR2 FQNEAQ. In DNA form, the CDR3 reads TGTGCCAGCAGCTTACTCGCAGGGGGCTATGGCTACACCTTC. Amino acid sequence: CASSLLAGGYGYTF. Filled out from reference TRBV7-8 and TRBJ1-2, the complete variable domain reads GAGVSQSPRYKVAKRGQDVALRCDPISGHVSLFWYQQALGQGPEFLTYFQNEAQLDKSGLPSDRFFAERPEGSVSTLKIQRTQQEDSAVYLCASSLLAGGYGYTFGSGTRLTVV.

The rearrangement joins TRBV28 to TRBJ2-3, with D tentatively TRBD2 (6 bases). The CDR3 loop spans 15 amino acids. Trimming shortened V by 4 bases and J by 3 bases, and 14 bases separated the two germline ends. Germline assignment: CDR1 MDHEN and CDR2 SYDVKM. The CDR3 reads CASSSVDRGTDTQYF. For the CDR3, the DNA is TGTGCCAGCAGTTCCGTGGACCGGGGGACAGATACGCAGTATTTT.

This chain connects TRBV5-1 to TRBJ1-1; 7 bases agree with TRBD1. Per the germline V gene, CDR1 is SGHRS and CDR2 is YFSETQ. The CDR3 consists of 15 residues. The J segment lost 2 bases and the V segment lost 5 bases, leaving 9 bases of the junction unmatched. DNA of the CDR3: TGCGCCAGCAGGTACAGGGGTGTAGATAACACTGAAGCTTTCTTT. This translates into CASRYRGVDNTEAFF.

Only one count was recorded for this clone. The genes are TRBV18 and TRBJ2-1, with 8 bases identical to TRBD2. Trimming cost V 3 bases and J 7 bases; bases outside gene matches: 8. The CDR3 runs to 15 residues. CDR1 is KGHSH and CDR2 is LQKENI in the germline V gene. The CDR3 spells CASSPQAGGGNEQFF. In DNA, the CDR3 is TGTGCCAGCTCACCTCAGGCGGGGGGCGGAAATGAGCAGTTCTTC.

J is TRBJ2-7 and V is TRBV6-1, with D tentatively TRBD1 (6 bases). Trimming pared 5 bases from V and 4 bases from J, leaving 9 bases between. This CDR3 has 12 residues. The V gene's germline CDR1 is MNHNS and CDR2 SASEGT. The chain's CDR3 is CASSRTVYEQYF. The CDR3 nucleotides read TGTGCCAGCAGTCGGACAGTATACGAGCAGTACTTC.

The chain couples TRBV5-1 to TRBJ2-1, with 10 bases matching TRBD2. Looked up from germline, CDR1 is SGHRS and CDR2 is YFSETQ. The CDR3 covers 16 residues. After removal of 4 bases from V and 4 bases from J, the junction contained 8 bases not matched to a gene. CDR3 nucleotides: TGCGCCAGCAGCATACTAGCGGGGAGCCTATACAATGAGCAGTTCTTC. It translates to CASSILAGSLYNEQFF.

The rearrangement links TRBV14 to TRBJ2-7; possible D gene TRBD2, 7 bases. CDR3 length: 15 residues. CDR1 is SGHDN, CDR2 FVKESK, per germline. The V end lost 4 bases, the J end lost 4 bases, and 17 bases lay between the germline ends. CDR3: CASSRERGGGYEQYF. The DNA for the CDR3 is TGTGCCAGCAGCCGAGAACGAGGGGGGGGTTACGAGCAGTACTTC.

Only a few counts were recorded for this clone. The chain links TRBV5-1 to TRBJ2-5, with D possibly matching TRBD1 (5 bases). Trimming left V 0 bases short and J 3 bases short, with 6 bases between. The germline CDR1 and CDR2 sequences are SGHRS and YFSETQ. The CDR3 is made up of 13 amino acids. CDR3 nucleotide sequence: TGCGCCAGCAGCTTGGTGACAGAAGAGACCCAGTACTTC. Translation gives CASSLVTEETQYF.

This clone was seen only once. The J gene is TRBJ1-1, the V gene TRBV18; 7 bases fit TRBD1. Germline CDR1 is KGHSH and CDR2 is LQKENI. The V and J ends lost 6 bases and 3 bases, in that order; junction bases with no gene match: 10. The CDR3 spans 15 residues. The CDR3 DNA sequence: TGTGCCAGCTCGGGGAGGGGACAGACAGACACTGAAGCTTTCTTT. Its protein is CASSGRGQTDTEAFF.

This chain links TRBV30 with TRBJ1-1; D may be TRBD1 (5 bases). The germline V and J ends were trimmed by 2 bases and 8 bases, with 24 bases remaining between them. Germline V gives CDR1 GTSNPN, CDR2 SVGIG (reference sequence). This CDR3 spans 16 amino acids. The DNA for the CDR3 is TGTGCCTGGAGTATGACACCCATACAGGTATGGACCGAAGCTTTCTTT. Protein product: CAWSMTPIQVWTEAFF.

The V gene is TRBV28, the J gene TRBJ2-1, with D perhaps TRBD2 (6 bases). The CDR3 is 16 amino acids. Germline values: CDR1 MDHEN, CDR2 SYDVKM. V was pared by 6 bases and J by 0 bases, with 15 bases between. For the CDR3, the DNA is TGTGCCAGCAGGCCCACACTAGCTAGCTCCTACAATGAGCAGTTCTTC. Translating gives CASRPTLASSYNEQFF.

The chain uses TRBV5-1 and TRBJ1-1; possible D gene TRBD1, 6 bases. Germline V gene data show CDR1 as SGHRS and CDR2 as YFSETQ. V gave up 0 bases and J gave up 9 bases, with 12 bases separating them. The CDR3 covers 13 residues. CDR3 DNA: TGCGCCAGCAGCTTGGGACAGGAATATAAAGCTTTCTTT. Amino acids: CASSLGQEYKAFF.

The rearrangement links TRBV28 to TRBJ1-6; the D gene is possibly TRBD1 (6 bases). Trimming removed 1 base at V and 10 bases at J, with 14 bases between. Germline V gene sequence: CDR1 MDHEN, CDR2 SYDVKM. The CDR3 sequence is 15 residues long. CDR3 DNA sequence: TGTGCCAGCAGTTTATTATGGCAGGGGAAGTCACCCCTCCACTTT. It codes for CASSLLWQGKSPLHF.

This chain links TRBV7-9 with TRBJ1-5; 10 bases are shared with TRBD1. The CDR3 sequence is 14 residues long. With 5 bases clipped from V and 5 bases from J, the junction kept 3 bases outside the gene matches. CDR1 and CDR2 (germline): SEHNR, FQNEAQ (reference sequence). The CDR3 reads CASSPGTGDQPQHF. CDR3 DNA sequence: TGTGCCAGCAGCCCCGGGACAGGGGATCAGCCCCAGCATTTT.

The rearrangement uses TRBV28 and TRBJ2-1; 8 bases line up with TRBD2. V lost 6 bases, J lost 8 bases, and 12 bases stayed unmatched. The CDR3 covers 15 residues. Germline CDR1 is MDHEN and CDR2 is SYDVKM. This chain's CDR3 is CASRARGGTPHEQFF. CDR3 in DNA: TGTGCCAGCAGGGCACGGGGGGGGACTCCCCATGAGCAGTTCTTC.

The rearrangement links TRBV5-1 to TRBJ1-1; D gene unclear. With 0 bases removed from V and 11 bases from J, the gap between germline ends came to 14 bases. CDR1 and CDR2 (germline): SGHRS, YFSETQ. The CDR3 covers 13 residues. The CDR3 coding sequence is TGCGCCAGCAGCTTGGTCGGAGGGAGTGGGGCTTTCTTT. The encoded protein is CASSLVGGSGAFF.

The chain couples TRBV30 to TRBJ1-5, with TRBD1 matching 7 bases. Germline CDR1 is GTSNPN and CDR2 is SVGIG (reference sequence). The CDR3 consists of 14 residues. V was clipped by 2 bases and J by 5 bases; unmatched bases: 6. The CDR3 DNA reads TGTGCCTGGAGTCTCCAGGGGGGGGATCAGCCCCAGCATTTT. It specifies CAWSLQGGDQPQHF.

A few counts support this clone. The J gene is TRBJ1-2, the V gene TRBV6-5; D uncertain. V dropped 2 bases and J dropped 8 bases, with 12 bases sitting between them. CDR1 and CDR2 from the germline V gene are MNHEY and SVGAGI. The CDR3 extends over 13 amino acids. CDR3 protein: CASSYEGGSGYTF. CDR3 nucleotide sequence: TGTGCCAGCAGTTACGAGGGAGGTTCGGGCTACACCTTC.

The chain joins TRBV7-7 to TRBJ2-3, with no clear D. Looked up from germline, CDR1 is SSHAT and CDR2 is FNYEAQ (reference sequence). V lost 1 base, J lost 3 bases, and 5 bases lay in between. CDR3 length equals 13 residues. For the CDR3, the DNA is TGTGCCAGCAGCTTAGATAGAACAGATACGCAGTATTTT. It specifies CASSLDRTDTQYF. Full variable domain (outside the CDR3, taken from reference TRBV7-7 and TRBJ2-3): GAGVSQSPRYKVTKRGQDVTLRCDPISSHATLYWYQQALGQGPEFLTYFNYEAQPDKSGLPSDRFSAERPEGSISTLTIQRTEQRDSAMYRCASSLDRTDTQYFGPGTRLTVL.

The V and J genes are TRBV5-8 and TRBJ1-1, with D possibly being TRBD1 (5 bases). CDR1 and CDR2 (germline): SGHTS, YDEGEE. The CDR3 contains 13 residues. Trimming stripped 3 bases from V and 8 bases from J, with 14 bases between. In nucleotides, the CDR3 is TGTGCCAGCAGCTGGGGCGGAACTCAAGAAGCTTTCTTT. It codes for CASSWGGTQEAFF. Complete variable domain (other parts from reference TRBV5-8 and TRBJ1-1): EAGVTQSPTHLIKTRGQQATLRCSPISGHTSVYWYQQALGLGLQFLLWYDEGEERNRGNFPPRFSGRQFPNYSSELNVNALELEDSALYLCASSWGGTQEAFFGQGTRLTVV.